Listed here is a single T cell receptor beta chain. Its antigen remains unidentified. The record originates from a study of high-grade serous ovarian cancer treatment subgroups. Broader study findings: Same-patient tumor repertoires overlapped at about 0.1 to 0.8; different patients barely overlapped.

The protocol was immunoSEQ multiplex PCR, while the TCRdb copy is restricted to in-frame clones and leaves out a portion. The table lists 890 or so clones, 68% of them singletons. Per germline, CDR1 MNHNY and CDR2 SVGAGI (reference sequence). The CDR3 sequence is 14 residues long. V gave up 7 bases and J gave up 9 bases; unmatched junction bases: 9. Tumor samples were obtained before definitive surgery or chemotherapy. The source of this sequence is a human donor with high-grade serous ovarian cancer. This sequence joins TRBV6-6 and TRBJ1-6; 7 nucleotides agree with TRBD1. Sequenced input: tumor tissue. In DNA, the CDR3 is TGTGCCAGCAATATCGGGACAGCTGGTTCACCCCTCCACTTT. Translating it yields CASNIGTAGSPLHF.